This TCR beta chain was captured by sequencing in a study of T cells in Graves' hyperthyroidism and ophthalmopathy. General study results and limits: Expanded thyroid clonotypes (above 0.001) were mostly also found in blood.

This clonotype was counted many times. Antigen: not known. It was RNA transcripts that yielded the amplified TCR beta CDR3 regions. Using the HTBI primer set, a first-round RT-PCR was run on the TCR CDR3. TCRdb independently ran MiXCR on the multiplex PCR reads; one entry per CDR3 protein. The data show some 510,000 distinct CDR3 sequences, about a fifth seen once. The study enrolled patients aged 18 to 65 with newly diagnosed hyperthyroidism of under 2 months' duration. The diagnoses drew upon clinical symptoms, serum thyroxine and TRAb, thyroid ultrasound and orbital computed tomography. V was shortened by 2 bases and J by 7 bases, with 5 bases between the two germline ends. Per germline, CDR1 GTSNPN and CDR2 SVGIG (reference sequence). This CDR3 contains 10 residues.

Material for sequencing was blood. The chain recombines TRBV30 with TRBJ1-1; D is undetermined. The sequence derives from a man between 18 and 29 years old with Graves' hyperthyroidism. The CDR3 sequence: CAWSRIEAFF. CDR3 DNA: TGTGCCTGGAGTCGGATTGAAGCTTTCTTT.